The rows below give T cell receptor beta chains drawn from one sample of a study of T cell repertoires in cytomegalovirus infection. Via MiXCR, TCRdb re-called the reads, giving one row per CDR3 protein. The table has about 130,000 distinct CDR3 sequences, 8.8% seen once; the top ten hold around 10%. Sequencing was carried out using PBMCs. These TCRs come from a human donor in good health (CMV status not recorded). Some clones in this sample may be carry-over from other donors' samples. Both conserved end residues are part of each CDR3. A D gene is named only where the DNA matches it firmly. Clone size is not always given. Where it is, it says once, few, many or a class for expanded clones.

CDR3: CASSGKPALGVYEQYF
DNA: TGTGCCAGCAGTGGGAAGCCCGCATTGGGGGTTTACGAGCAGTACTTC
J: TRBJ2-7
D: .
size: many
V: TRBV28

CDR3: CASRGTGGYEQYF
DNA: TGTGCCAGCAGGGGGACAGGGGGATACGAGCAGTACTTC
J: TRBJ2-7
D: TRBD1
size: .
V: TRBV6-2/TRBV6-3

CDR3: CASSPSPYNSPLHF
DNA: TGTGCCAGCAGTCCCAGCCCCTATAATTCACCCCTCCACTTT
J: TRBJ1-6
D: .
size: many
V: TRBV7-6

CDR3: CASAPRANSPLHF
DNA: TGTGCCAGCGCTCCAAGAGCCAATTCACCCCTCCACTTT
J: TRBJ1-6
D: .
size: many
V: TRBV27

CDR3: CASSLEGTSVHNEQFF
DNA: TGTGCCAGCAGCCTTGAGGGGACTAGCGTCCACAATGAGCAGTTCTTC
J: TRBJ2-1
D: TRBD2
size: many
V: TRBV7-3

CDR3: CASSSVTLSNQPQHF
DNA: TGTGCCAGCAGCTCGGTAACGCTGAGCAATCAGCCCCAGCATTTT
J: TRBJ1-5
D: .
size: many
V: TRBV5-6

CDR3: CASSDEWGLGGYTF
DNA: TGTGCCAGCAGCGACGAGTGGGGGCTCGGTGGCTACACCTTC
J: TRBJ1-2
D: .
size: many
V: TRBV7-6

CDR3: CASSPLPHGVDQPQHF
DNA: TGTGCCAGCTCACCACTTCCACACGGGGTAGATCAGCCCCAGCATTTT
J: TRBJ1-5
D: .
size: .
V: TRBV18

CDR3: CASSLGAGGGYNEQFF
DNA: TGTGCCAGCAGCTTAGGTGCGGGGGGGGGCTACAATGAGCAGTTCTTC
J: TRBJ2-1
D: TRBD2
size: many
V: TRBV7-8

CDR3: CASSLQPGGTDTQYF
DNA: TGTGCCAGCTCACTACAACCGGGAGGGACAGATACGCAGTATTTT
J: TRBJ2-3
D: TRBD2
size: few
V: TRBV18

CDR3: CSARGTRYYEQYF
DNA: TGCAGTGCTAGAGGTACTCGCTACTACGAGCAGTACTTC
J: TRBJ2-7
D: .
size: .
V: TRBV20-1

CDR3: CSARDPSPGASGGYTF
DNA: TGCAGTGCTAGAGACCCATCTCCGGGGGCGTCTGGTGGCTACACCTTC
J: TRBJ1-2
D: .
size: .
V: TRBV20-1

CDR3: CASSLAGDTYEQYF
DNA: TGTGCCAGCAGCCTAGCGGGGGACACTTACGAGCAGTACTTC
J: TRBJ2-7
D: TRBD2
size: .
V: TRBV6-2/TRBV6-3

CDR3: CASSVGIGGQYF
DNA: TGTGCCAGCAGCGTAGGAATAGGGGGGCAGTACTTC
J: TRBJ2-7
D: .
size: .
V: TRBV9

CDR3: CASSLTGSAGGEQYF
DNA: TGTGCCAGCAGCTTGACAGGGTCCGCTGGGGGCGAGCAGTACTTC
J: TRBJ2-7
D: TRBD1
size: .
V: TRBV2

CDR3: CASSARGAASYNEQFF
DNA: TGTGCCAGCAGCGCCCGGGGGGCGGCATCCTACAATGAGCAGTTCTTC
J: TRBJ2-1
D: .
size: .
V: TRBV9

CDR3: CASGHTDGSYEQYF
DNA: TGTGCCAGCGGCCATACCGACGGATCCTACGAGCAGTACTTC
J: TRBJ2-7
D: .
size: many
V: TRBV11-2

CDR3: CSARDPSGSTNEKLFF
DNA: TGCAGTGCTAGAGATCCGAGCGGGTCAACTAATGAAAAACTGTTTTTT
J: TRBJ1-4
D: .
size: many
V: TRBV20-1

CDR3: CASTLAGGYNEQFF
DNA: TGTGCCAGCACTTTAGCGGGGGGATACAATGAGCAGTTCTTC
J: TRBJ2-1
D: TRBD2
size: many
V: TRBV7-2

CDR3: CASSEAGREYHEQFF
DNA: TGTGCCAGCAGTGAAGCAGGCAGGGAGTACCATGAGCAGTTCTTC
J: TRBJ2-1
D: .
size: many
V: TRBV2

CDR3: CASSSREHQPQHF
DNA: TGTGCCAGCAGTTCAAGGGAACATCAGCCCCAGCATTTT
J: TRBJ1-5
D: .
size: many
V: TRBV7-2

CDR3: CASRGVGTGNQPQHF
DNA: TGTGCCAGCAGGGGGGTGGGGACTGGCAATCAGCCCCAGCATTTT
J: TRBJ1-5
D: .
size: many
V: TRBV2

CDR3: CASSAGESGGGANVLTF
DNA: TGTGCCAGCAGTGCAGGCGAGTCGGGCGGTGGGGCCAACGTCCTGACTTTC
J: TRBJ2-6
D: .
size: many
V: TRBV12-3/TRBV12-4

CDR3: CASRTSVDGSGETQYF
DNA: TGTGCCAGCAGAACATCTGTGGACGGGTCGGGGGAGACCCAGTACTTC
J: TRBJ2-5
D: .
size: many
V: TRBV6-2/TRBV6-3

CDR3: CASSFSGKNIQYF
DNA: TGTGCCAGCAGCTTTAGTGGGAAGAACATTCAGTACTTC
J: TRBJ2-4
D: .
size: many
V: TRBV7-9

CDR3: CASSLEGSWLFTQYF
DNA: TGTGCCAGCAGCTTAGAGGGGAGCTGGCTTTTTACGCAGTATTTT
J: TRBJ2-3
D: .
size: many
V: TRBV7-2

CDR3: CASSAQGSYYGYTF
DNA: TGTGCCAGCAGCGCACAGGGCTCGTACTATGGCTACACCTTC
J: TRBJ1-2
D: .
size: many
V: TRBV5-8

CDR3: CASSEGPANGYTF
DNA: TGCGCCAGCAGCGAGGGACCGGCTAATGGCTACACCTTC
J: TRBJ1-2
D: .
size: many
V: TRBV5-1

CDR3: CASSQVRDRYNEQFF
DNA: TGTGCCAGCAGCCAAGTGAGGGACAGATACAATGAGCAGTTCTTC
J: TRBJ2-1
D: TRBD1
size: few
V: TRBV3-1

CDR3: CASSLTSGGANEQFF
DNA: TGTGCCAGCAGCTTGACTAGCGGGGGGGCGAATGAGCAGTTCTTC
J: TRBJ2-1
D: TRBD2
size: many
V: TRBV7-2

CDR3: CASRLRAGGATDTQYF
DNA: TGTGCCAGCAGGCTCAGGGCGGGGGGGGCAACAGATACGCAGTATTTT
J: TRBJ2-3
D: TRBD2
size: many
V: TRBV28

CDR3: CASSLDASGVEETQYF
DNA: TGTGCCAGCAGCCTGGACGCTAGCGGGGTAGAGGAGACCCAGTACTTC
J: TRBJ2-5
D: TRBD2
size: many
V: TRBV5-6

CDR3: CSVGPGTDTQYF
DNA: TGCAGCGTTGGTCCCGGCACAGATACGCAGTATTTT
J: TRBJ2-3
D: .
size: many
V: TRBV29-1

CDR3: CASSLGQTQETQYF
DNA: TGTGCCAGCAGCTTGGGACAGACCCAAGAGACCCAGTACTTC
J: TRBJ2-5
D: .
size: .
V: TRBV5-6

CDR3: CASSLTESSYNEQFF
DNA: TGTGCCAGCAGCTTAACAGAGAGCTCCTACAATGAGCAGTTCTTC
J: TRBJ2-1
D: .
size: medium-sized
V: TRBV7-2

CDR3: CASSSGTVSYEQYF
DNA: TGTGCCAGCAGTTCCGGGACGGTTTCCTACGAGCAGTACTTC
J: TRBJ2-7
D: .
size: many
V: TRBV4-2

CDR3: CASGSNQPQHF
DNA: TGTGCCAGCGGGAGCAATCAGCCCCAGCATTTT
J: TRBJ1-5
D: .
size: many
V: TRBV27

CDR3: CSARPRGGGSSYNSPLHF
DNA: TGCAGTGCTAGACCACGTGGGGGCGGGTCCTCCTATAATTCACCCCTCCACTTT
J: TRBJ1-6
D: .
size: .
V: TRBV20-1

CDR3: CASSLPSSANYGYTF
DNA: TGTGCCAGCAGTTTACCCTCGTCAGCTAACTATGGCTACACCTTC
J: TRBJ1-2
D: .
size: few
V: TRBV28

CDR3: CSAPLTLYEQYF
DNA: TGCAGTGCTCCTCTCACCCTATACGAGCAGTACTTC
J: TRBJ2-7
D: .
size: .
V: TRBV20-1

CDR3: CASSLARGTGELFF
DNA: TGTGCCAGCAGCTTGGCTCGGGGCACCGGGGAGCTGTTTTTT
J: TRBJ2-2
D: .
size: many
V: TRBV5-6

CDR3: CASQRQVNTEAFF
DNA: TGTGCCAGCCAGCGACAGGTTAACACTGAAGCTTTCTTT
J: TRBJ1-1
D: .
size: .
V: TRBV2

CDR3: CASSLASWGTEAFF
DNA: TGTGCCAGCAGCTTAGCATCGTGGGGCACTGAAGCTTTCTTT
J: TRBJ1-1
D: .
size: many
V: TRBV11-3

CDR3: CASTLSLGTGNYGYTF
DNA: TGTGCCAGCACTCTTTCCCTCGGGACAGGAAACTATGGCTACACCTTC
J: TRBJ1-2
D: TRBD1
size: many
V: TRBV28

CDR3: CASSSPGYEQYF
DNA: TGTGCCAGCAGCTCTCCAGGCTACGAGCAGTACTTC
J: TRBJ2-7
D: .
size: .
V: TRBV6-6

CDR3: CASSLSPGTGPYEQYF
DNA: TGTGCCAGCAGCTTAAGTCCCGGGACAGGGCCCTACGAGCAGTACTTC
J: TRBJ2-7
D: TRBD1
size: many
V: TRBV7-2

CDR3: CASSFGQVGTEAFF
DNA: TGCGCCAGCAGCTTCGGACAAGTTGGCACTGAAGCTTTCTTT
J: TRBJ1-1
D: .
size: many
V: TRBV5-1

CDR3: CSASGDRGLLYGYTF
DNA: TGCAGTGCCAGTGGGGACAGGGGGCTCCTTTATGGCTACACCTTC
J: TRBJ1-2
D: TRBD1
size: few
V: TRBV20-1

CDR3: CSARVPGGQPQHF
DNA: TGCAGTGCTAGAGTTCCAGGGGGGCAGCCCCAGCATTTT
J: TRBJ1-5
D: TRBD1
size: many
V: TRBV20-1

CDR3: CSARFYEQYF
DNA: TGCAGTGCTAGGTTCTACGAGCAGTACTTC
J: TRBJ2-7
D: .
size: many
V: TRBV20-1

CDR3: CSLTGGVRNTEAFF
DNA: TGCAGTCTTACAGGGGGGGTTAGGAACACTGAAGCTTTCTTT
J: TRBJ1-1
D: TRBD1
size: few
V: TRBV20-1

CDR3: CAISGGRGAYNEQFF
DNA: TGTGCCATCAGTGGAGGCCGGGGAGCCTACAATGAGCAGTTCTTC
J: TRBJ2-1
D: .
size: many
V: TRBV10-3

CDR3: CASRAGTGAKNIQYF
DNA: TGTGCCAGCAGGGCCGGGACAGGGGCCAAAAACATTCAGTACTTC
J: TRBJ2-4
D: TRBD1
size: .
V: TRBV2

CDR3: CASSYPTVMGDEQYF
DNA: TGTGCCAGCAGCTACCCCACCGTGATGGGAGACGAGCAGTACTTC
J: TRBJ2-7
D: .
size: many
V: TRBV11-1

CDR3: CASSLGVGNTIYF
DNA: TGTGCCAGCAGTTTGGGAGTTGGAAACACCATATATTTT
J: TRBJ1-3
D: .
size: many
V: TRBV12-3/TRBV12-4

CDR3: CASSPGQGNFGEQFF
DNA: TGTGCCAGCAGCCCCGGACAGGGTAATTTCGGTGAGCAGTTCTTC
J: TRBJ2-1
D: TRBD1
size: many
V: TRBV7-2

CDR3: CASTAWGGSTDTQYF
DNA: TGTGCCAGCACCGCGTGGGGGGGAAGCACAGATACGCAGTATTTT
J: TRBJ2-3
D: TRBD2
size: many
V: TRBV7-8